This T cell receptor (beta chain) was obtained from a study of blood T cell repertoires in COVID-19. Study summary: Collection of acute and convalescent COVID-19 samples took place in the United States, Italy and Spain.

In the original workflow: It was from reference gene primer amplification that nucleated cell counts were estimated. Profiling relied on immunoSEQ multiplex PCR, and the TCRdb table lists in-frame clones only, not all of them. For V, J and clone size, that table is used; D and trimming come from the DNA. The data contain about 430,000 clones, roughly 89% of them singletons. The CDR3 extends over 16 amino acids. The germline CDR1 and CDR2 sequences are MNHNY and SVGAGI (reference sequence). Germline trimming cut 4 bases from V and 2 bases from J; bases unmatched to any gene: 11. This clone came up once. Seattle patient enrollment occurred during active infection, with longitudinal follow-up thereafter.

Material for sequencing was peripheral blood. This rearrangement joins TRBV6-6 to TRBJ2-7, with 7 bases that match TRBD1. The origin of this receptor is a man younger than 35 with COVID-19, enrolled during active disease. CDR3: CASSSSPGTAAYEQYF. The CDR3 region has the DNA TGTGCCAGCAGTTCTTCCCCTGGGACAGCCGCCTACGAGCAGTACTTC.